Below, 9 T cell receptor beta chains from the same sample are listed, as sequenced in a study of radiation and T cells in renal cell carcinoma. Sequencing used immunoSEQ multiplex PCR; TCRdb keeps in-frame clones, though not all of them. The sample includes tens of thousands of clones, just over 85% of them seen just once. Time point of the sample: blood 2 weeks post-SBRT. The sample's treatment: 15 Gy SBRT to primary tumor, nephrectomy 4 weeks later. This specimen was blood, taken from a patient whose treatment included radiotherapy and nephrectomy. Receptors were obtained from a woman aged 50 to 60 with renal cell carcinoma.

This chain uses TRBV11-1 with TRBJ2-5; D uncertain. The CDR3 loop spans 13 amino acids. From germline, CDR1 is SGHAT and CDR2 FQDESV (reference sequence). Trimming left V 3 bases short and J 2 bases short, with 7 bases between. The CDR3 is CASSFQLQETQYF. CDR3 nucleotide sequence: TGTGCCAGCAGCTTCCAGTTACAAGAGACCCAGTACTTC.

The genes are TRBV28 and TRBJ1-1; D perhaps matches TRBD1 (5 bases). The length of the CDR3 is 16 residues. Looked up from germline, CDR1 is MDHEN and CDR2 is SYDVKM. With 8 bases removed from V and 4 bases from J, the gap between germline ends came to 23 bases. CDR3 DNA sequence: TGTGCCAGCCCACCCGGGGGTCTCGGGGCAACCACTGAAGCTTTCTTT. Protein sequence: CASPPGGLGATTEAFF.

This chain uses TRBV6-5 with TRBJ2-5; 11 bases match TRBD2. J was trimmed by 2 bases and V by 0 bases; bases with no gene match: 2. The CDR3 length is 16 residues. The germline CDR1 and CDR2 sequences are MNHEY and SVGAGI. CDR3 sequence reads: CASSYSTSGGQETQYF. Written as DNA, the CDR3 is TGTGCCAGCAGTTACTCTACTAGCGGGGGACAAGAGACCCAGTACTTC.

The chain is built from TRBV30 and TRBJ1-2, with D unclear. This CDR3 comprises 11 residues. CDR1 GTSNPN and CDR2 SVGIG come from the germline V gene (reference sequence). Between the trimmed V and J ends, which lost 2 bases and 6 bases, there was a span of 7 bases. CDR3 sequence (DNA): TGTGCCTGGAGTCCCGGCCATGGCTACACCTTC. Encoded protein: CAWSPGHGYTF.

The chain carries TRBV2 and TRBJ2-3; D is perhaps TRBD2 (5 bases). Trimming took 8 bases from V and 4 from J, leaving 16 bases between them. The CDR3 consists of 14 residues. Germline CDR1 SNHLY, CDR2 FYNNEI. The DNA of the CDR3 is TGTGCCAGCTTCTTCGGACTTGGCCCAGATACGCAGTATTTT. It is translated as CASFFGLGPDTQYF. The full variable domain, its missing parts supplied by reference TRBV2 and TRBJ2-3, is EPEVTQTPSHQVTQMGQEVILRCVPISNHLYFYWYRQILGQKVEFLVSFYNNEISEKSEIFDDQFSVERPDGSNFTLKIRSTKLEDSAMYFCASFFGLGPDTQYFGPGTRLTVL.

There are a few counts of this clone. This sequence joins TRBV11-2 and TRBJ2-7; D gene uncertain. Germline loops: CDR1 SGHAT, CDR2 FQNNGV. Trimming cost V 0 bases and J 3 bases, with 3 bases left between them. This CDR3 comprises 12 residues. CDR3: CASSLDGYEQYF. For the CDR3, the DNA is TGTGCCAGCAGCTTAGATGGCTACGAGCAGTACTTC.

V is TRBV7-2 and J is TRBJ2-5; D unclear. CDR3 length: 13 amino acids. V gave up 4 bases and J gave up 5 bases, with 11 bases separating them. Looked up from germline, CDR1 is SGHTA and CDR2 is FQGNSA. The DNA of the CDR3 is TGTGCCAGCAGCTCCCGACTGCTGGAGACCCAGTACTTC. It is translated as CASSSRLLETQYF.

This clone has only one observation. V and J are TRBV7-2 and TRBJ1-1; D call uncertain. V lost 5 bases and J lost 3, with 22 bases in between. The CDR3 has 17 amino acids. Germline CDR1 is SGHTA and CDR2 is FQGNSA. CDR3 DNA sequence: TGTGCCAGCAGCCCCTCCGTTACCCCGGATTTGGACACTGAAGCTTTCTTT. Its translation: CASSPSVTPDLDTEAFF. The full variable domain, its missing parts supplied by reference TRBV7-2 and TRBJ1-1, is GAGVSQSPSNKVTEKGKDVELRCDPISGHTALYWYRQSLGQGLEFLIYFQGNSAPDKSGLPSDRFSAERTGGSVSTLTIQRTQQEDSAVYLCASSPSVTPDLDTEAFFGQGTRLTVV.

The J gene is TRBJ2-6, the V gene TRBV5-4; D is possibly TRBD1 (6 bases). The CDR3 contains 15 residues. Germline V lookup: CDR1 SGHNT, CDR2 YYREEE (reference sequence). V lost 3 bases to trimming and J lost 0 bases, with 7 bases between them. The CDR3 nucleotides read TGTGCCAGCAGCTCGGGACACTCTGGGGCCAACGTCCTGACTTTC. Translated: CASSSGHSGANVLTF.